This TCR beta chain came from a study of beta chain features in type 1 diabetes. Study context: The samples had around 98 million sorted cells examined in all. Study-level findings and limits: In type 1 diabetes patients, VDJ junctions had fewer insertions; deletions at these junctions were more frequent.

The whole isolated RNA underwent reverse transcription, so sequencing captured expressed TCRB transcripts. The table came from immunoSEQ multiplex PCR; TCRdb's copy has only in-frame clones and leaves some out. The top ten clones hold around 0.02% of a sample with fewer than 900,000 clones, 17% of them seen once. The authors sorted CD4+ naive, central memory, regulatory and stem cell-like memory cells via CD45RO/CCR7/CD25/CD127/CD95/CD27. A few counts support this clone. Its target is not known. Trimming shortened V by 6 bases and J by 2 bases, and 10 bases separated the two germline ends. This CDR3 region has 14 residues. Germline loops: CDR1 MNHEY, CDR2 SVGAGI.

The origin of this receptor is a woman aged 18-29 years in good health. The chain links TRBV6-5 to TRBJ2-2; D possibly corresponds to TRBD2 (6 bases). The sequencing input was naive CD4+ T cells from blood. The CDR3 DNA sequence: TGTGCCAGCAGGCTAGCGAGAAACACCGGGGAGCTGTTTTTT. The encoded protein is CASRLARNTGELFF.